This T cell receptor (beta chain) was found in a study of human T cells and chemical hapten exposure. This clonotype was picked up many times. As for time point: patch test 1, 2 weeks after DPC sensitization. Treatment denoted: therapeutic diphenylcyclopropenone sensitization with weekly scalp DPC. From germline, CDR1 is SGHAT and CDR2 FQNNGV. The CDR3 consists of 13 residues. The J segment lost 6 bases and the V segment lost 4 bases, leaving 4 bases of the junction unmatched. TCRdb redid the calling of the RACE reads with MiXCR, one entry per CDR3 protein. The table records around 71,000 distinct CDR3 sequences, 7.5% to 10% of them present only once.

Sequencing used whole blood, obtained in connection with sensitization to the hapten diphenylcyclopropenone (DPC). This TCR was recovered from a woman in her forties with alopecia areata. Some clones in this sample may be carry-over from other donors' samples. The rearrangement links TRBV11-2 to TRBJ2-7; TRBD1 aligns across 9 bases. In DNA, the CDR3 is TGTGCCAGCAGCTCAACAGGGGGCACCGAGCAGTACTTC. As protein: CASSSTGGTEQYF.